This TCR beta chain was documented in a study of T cell clonotyping in hematopoietic cell transplantation. Regarding the study as a whole: At the given depth, recipient repertoires were over 95% de novo clonotypes.

Some clones are missing from TCRdb's copy, which holds only in-frame ones; the method was immunoSEQ multiplex PCR. The sample records roughly 44,000 clones, 95% being singletons. Regarding this clone: Its antigen remains unidentified.

The sample taken for sequencing was peripheral blood mononuclear cells. This sequence originates from a man in his thirties or forties in good health. Some clones in this sample may be carry-over from other donors' samples.

Here the CDR3 DNA reads TGTGCCAGCAGCCGGCGGGAGAACACTGAAGCTTTCTTT. Residues: CASSRRENTEAFF. The rearrangement links TRBV7-8 to TRBJ1-1; no definite D call. V was cut by 5 bases and J by 1 base, with 8 bases left in between. Germline V gene sequence: CDR1 SGHVS, CDR2 FQNEAQ. The CDR3 covers 13 residues.